The TCR beta chain under discussion was sequenced for a study of T cell responses to AZD1222 COVID-19 vaccine (TCRdb year 2021). Context from the whole study: A total of about 250 trial participants underwent TCR sequencing, of whom 200 to 220 had received two doses of AZD1222 and about 26 had received two doses of the MenACWY control vaccine. Enrollment into the trials was organized by age into subgroups of 18-55, 56-69 and 70-plus years, and those subgroups contained around 150, 28 and 57 TCR-sequenced participants, respectively.

As concerns this clone: What this receptor recognizes is not known. Per-base quality was not reported, and no clone a single base away is much larger than it.

The CDR3 starts with the cysteine, ends with the phenylalanine, and has 14 residues. Only the CDR3 region is kept as DNA, spanning 42 bases read in frame from base 1. CDR1 and CDR2 were assigned from the germline V gene (reference sequence) as SEHNR and FQNEAQ. The V and J ends are trimmed by 0 bases and 4 bases, leaving 6 bases between them. The CDR3 regions of human TCRbeta chains were analyzed by immunosequencing. Concerning the study's data processing: Repertoire TCRs were checked for matches against a reference library of SARS-CoV-2-specific TCRs that had been generated using the MIRA antigen-specificity platform. Breadth was defined as the fraction of unique TCRs that were SARS-CoV-2-associated, and depth was defined as the fraction of total T cells that were SARS-CoV-2-associated. Each spike-specific TCR was assigned to its reactive spike region and to a CD4 or CD8 class using the MIRA data. Log10-transformed breadth and depth values were compared by one-way ANOVA with Sidak's multiple comparisons tests. This immuneACCESS table, as held by TCRdb, lists in-frame sequences with V and J called but not all clones. Of the missing ones, under half trace to an unresolved V gene in checked studies; the others have no known cause. V and J calls and clone size are as listed in that table; D and trimming were resolved from the DNA. For this sample the table gives around 110,000 clones, of which about 89% were detected only once. 6.2% of the sample lies in the top ten.

The time point label corresponds to: about 28 days (+/-7) after the second vaccine dose. AZD1222 recipients whose second dose came at about 4 weeks and those whose second dose came at about 12 weeks were combined into one group, since spike-specific TCR depth and breadth did not differ between the two schedules. The vaccinee samples were drawn from two UK trials, COV001 and COV002, one of which was a single-blind randomized controlled phase 2/3 trial testing AZD1222 (ChAdOx1 nCoV-19) in healthy adults. For TCRbeta chain sequencing, PBMC samples from trial participants were taken at day 0 and at day 28 after the second dose. The research as a whole found: In the small 56-69-year group, the increase in depth fell short of significance, most likely because of low power. A significant rise in spike-specific TCR breadth and depth was observed after two AZD1222 doses relative to day 0 and relative to MenACWY recipients. CD4 TCRs associated with the vaccine covered the entire spike protein, and the dominant responses were in regions 160-218 and 743-854. Participants were mostly white British and included more females than males, and it was suggested by the authors that clonal diversity may have been underestimated. Because no day 14 peak-response samples were available, repertoires were characterized only after the peak T cell response. Reportedly, almost half of the unique spike-specific TCRs recognized epitopes lying outside the regions that are mutated in the B.1.351 and B.1.1.7 variants. Conclusions about previously exposed vaccinees are limited, since just six AZD1222 recipients were seropositive for SARS-CoV-2 at baseline.

Sequencing was performed on peripheral blood, taken 28 days after the second AZD1222 dose. The V and J genes are TRBV7-9 and TRBJ1-4; the D segment cannot be called with confidence. The clonotype comes from an adult who received the AZD1222 COVID-19 vaccine. The DNA sequence is as follows: TGTGCCAGCAGCTTAGCAGGTTTTAATGAAAAACTGTTTTTT. This is translated as CASSLAGFNEKLFF.